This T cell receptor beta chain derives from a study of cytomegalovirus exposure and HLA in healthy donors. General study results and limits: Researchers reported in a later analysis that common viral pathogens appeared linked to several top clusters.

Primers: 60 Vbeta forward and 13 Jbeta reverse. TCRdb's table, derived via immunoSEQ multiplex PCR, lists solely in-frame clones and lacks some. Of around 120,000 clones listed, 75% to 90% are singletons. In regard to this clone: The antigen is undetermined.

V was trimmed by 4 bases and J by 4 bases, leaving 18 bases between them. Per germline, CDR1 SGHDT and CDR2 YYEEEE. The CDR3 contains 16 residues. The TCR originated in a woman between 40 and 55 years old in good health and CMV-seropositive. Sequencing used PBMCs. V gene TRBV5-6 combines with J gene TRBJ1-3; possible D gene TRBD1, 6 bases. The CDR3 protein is CASSRTSGVYGNTIYF. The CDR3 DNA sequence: TGTGCCAGCAGCCGGACTTCAGGGGTGTACGGAAACACCATATATTTT.